Described below is a single T cell receptor (beta chain) sequence and its context. Antigen unknown. These data come from a study of regulatory T cells in long-lasting Graves disease. Time point meaning: persistent/refractory GD, antithyroid drugs over 5 years with positive TRAb. PBMC RNA was the source of the TCR library. Germline V gene data show CDR1 as SGHVS and CDR2 as FQNEAQ. The V gene lost 5 bases and the J gene lost 4 bases, with 15 bases spanning the gap. The CDR3 has 16 residues. With iRepertoire HTBI primers and Arm-PCR of CDR3 regions, TCR beta libraries were built. TCRdb called the multiplex PCR reads again in MiXCR, with one record for every CDR3 protein. The sample contains roughly 500,000 distinct CDR3 sequences, around 20% of which appear only once. Study-wide results and caveats: Between persistent patients, thousands of public clonotypes were shared, exceeding the 900 to 1,000 shared between new patients. Persistent disease preferred TRBV28, TRBJ1-2 and TRBJ2-5.

Sample: peripheral blood mononuclear cells (PBMCs), taken when the disease was refractory, from a patient treated with antithyroid drugs. The chain has TRBV7-8 and TRBJ2-6; maybe TRBD1 (6 bases). This clonotype originated in a female donor with Graves disease. The CDR3 region has the DNA TGTGCCAGCAGCGGACGGACAGTCTCAGGGGCCAACGTCCTGACTTTC. It is translated as CASSGRTVSGANVLTF.